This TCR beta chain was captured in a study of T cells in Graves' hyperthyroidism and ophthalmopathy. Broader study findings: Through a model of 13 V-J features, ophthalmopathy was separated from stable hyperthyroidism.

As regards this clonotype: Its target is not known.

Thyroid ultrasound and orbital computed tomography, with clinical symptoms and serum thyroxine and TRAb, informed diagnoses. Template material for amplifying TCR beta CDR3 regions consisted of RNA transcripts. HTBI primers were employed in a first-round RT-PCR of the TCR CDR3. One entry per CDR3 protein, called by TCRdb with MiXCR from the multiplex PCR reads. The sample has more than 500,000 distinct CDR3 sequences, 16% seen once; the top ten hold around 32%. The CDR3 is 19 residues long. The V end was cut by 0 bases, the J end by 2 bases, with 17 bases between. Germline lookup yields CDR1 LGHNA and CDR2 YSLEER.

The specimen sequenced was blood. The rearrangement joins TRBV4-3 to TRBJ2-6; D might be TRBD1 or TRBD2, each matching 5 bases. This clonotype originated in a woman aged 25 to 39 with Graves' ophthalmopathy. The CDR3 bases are TGCGCCAGCAGCCAAGAGGGGGTTTCGGCCCCCACTGGGGCCAACGTCCTGACTTTC. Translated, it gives CASSQEGVSAPTGANVLTF.